The 19 T cell receptor beta chains below come from one sample, sequenced in a study of beta chain features in type 1 diabetes. The isolated RNA, all of it, was reverse transcribed, so expressed TCRB transcripts were what got sequenced. Measured with immunoSEQ multiplex PCR; TCRdb has only the in-frame clones, and not every one. The table lists roughly 150,000 clones, 9% to 12% of them singletons, with roughly 0.5% in the top ten. General study findings and limits: Researchers report that Type 1 diabetes patients had moderately but significantly shorter TCRB CDR3s across all four CD4+ subsets.

Antigen specificity for these receptors is unknown. The sample comprised central memory CD4+ T cells from blood. Receptors were obtained from a man aged 25 to 40 with type 1 diabetes.

The J gene is TRBJ2-5, the V gene TRBV7-9; 7 bases are a match to TRBD1. CDR3 size: 15 residues. V dropped 3 bases and J dropped 2; count of bases not matched to a gene: 6. The germline V gene has CDR1 SEHNR and CDR2 FQNEAQ (reference sequence). As DNA, the CDR3 is TGTGCCAGCAGCTTCTGGACAGGATTGCAAGAGACCCAGTACTTC. Translated: CASSFWTGLQETQYF.

This clone has only a few counts. This chain joins TRBV28 and TRBJ1-3, with 7 bases matching TRBD1. Germline V gives CDR1 MDHEN, CDR2 SYDVKM. The junction had 7 bases not matched to a gene; V was cut back by 7 bases and J by 7 bases. The CDR3 covers 13 residues. Written as DNA, the CDR3 is TGTGCCAGCAACGACAGGGCATCGAACACCATATATTTT. Its translation is CASNDRASNTIYF.

The rearrangement uses TRBV6-5 and TRBJ2-5; unclear D gene. The germline CDR1 and CDR2 sequences are MNHEY and SVGAGI. CDR3 length: 14 amino acids. The V end was cut by 6 bases, the J end by 1 base, with 12 bases between. The CDR3, as DNA: TGTGCCAGCAGCCCAGGCGTTTCCCAAGAGACCCAGTACTTC. Translation gives CASSPGVSQETQYF.

In DNA, the CDR3 is TGTGCCAGCAAGGTTTCGTCGGGAGGTAACACCGGGGAGCTGTTTTTT. This encodes CASKVSSGGNTGELFF. V and J are TRBV2 and TRBJ2-2; 7 nucleotides align to TRBD2. Germline CDR1 is SNHLY and CDR2 is FYNNEI. V was pared by 7 bases and J by 2 bases, with 10 bases of the junction left unmatched. The CDR3 totals 16 residues.

The table lists this clone with a few counts. The CDR3 here is CASSLAGVYNEQFF. CDR3 nucleotide sequence: TGTGCCAGCAGCTTAGCGGGAGTCTACAATGAGCAGTTCTTC. V gene TRBV7-3 combines with J gene TRBJ2-1; 7 positions match TRBD2. Germline trimming cut 2 bases from V and 3 bases from J; bases unmatched to any gene: 1. The CDR3 length is 14 residues. Germline V gene sequence: CDR1 SGHTA, CDR2 FQGTGA.

This CDR3 reads CASSYSTSGSEEQYF. For the CDR3, the DNA is TGTGCCAGCAGTTACTCGACTAGCGGGAGTGAAGAGCAGTACTTC. The rearrangement uses TRBV6-6 and TRBJ2-7; TRBD2 agrees at 12 bases. There are 15 residues in the CDR3. Per the germline V gene, CDR1 is MNHNY and CDR2 is SVGAGI (reference sequence). Trimming took 0 bases from V and 7 from J; bases not matched to a gene: 4.

This clone was seen more than once but under ten times. The genes are TRBV29-1 and TRBJ2-1; D is perhaps TRBD2 (6 bases). The CDR3 length is 13 residues. Germline V CDR1 and CDR2: SQVTM, ANQGSEA. Trimming cost V 5 bases and J 2 bases, with 10 bases left between them. The CDR3 loop reads CSVLAATYNEQFF. The CDR3 DNA reads TGCAGCGTTTTAGCGGCAACCTACAATGAGCAGTTCTTC.

This clone occurred a few times. J is TRBJ2-7 and V is TRBV27; TRBD2 aligns across 8 bases. The CDR3 length is 15 residues. Germline V lookup: CDR1 MNHEY, CDR2 SMNVEV (reference sequence). With 5 bases clipped from V and 7 bases from J, the junction kept 13 bases outside the gene matches. In nucleotides, the CDR3 is TGTGCCAGCAGTCCACGGGGACTAGAAGGGAGTGAGCAGTACTTC. Its protein product is CASSPRGLEGSEQYF.

The CDR3 protein is CASSRKADESYNEQFF. CDR3 nucleotides: TGCGCCAGCAGCCGAAAAGCGGACGAGTCCTACAATGAGCAGTTCTTC. The V gene is TRBV4-3, the J gene TRBJ2-1; D might be TRBD2 (5 bases). The V end was cut by 4 bases, the J end by 1 base, with 14 bases between. Germline values: CDR1 LGHNA, CDR2 YSLEER. CDR3 length: 16 residues.

In its sample, this clone was seen a few times. V usage is TRBV9 and J usage is TRBJ2-3, with D possibly TRBD2 on 5 matching bases. Between the trimmed V and J ends, which lost 0 bases and 1 base, there was a span of 6 bases. The CDR3 runs to 14 residues. Germline CDR1 is SGDLS and CDR2 is YYNGEE. The CDR3 sequence is CASSVGAGTDTQYF. The CDR3 nucleotides are TGTGCCAGCAGCGTAGGAGCGGGCACAGATACGCAGTATTTT.

There are a few counts of this clone. The chain combines TRBV4-3 with TRBJ1-1; D perhaps matches TRBD1 (6 bases). V was pared by 1 base and J by 0 bases, with 12 bases between. CDR1 and CDR2 (germline): LGHNA, YSLEER. The CDR3 contains 16 residues. CDR3 sequence: CASSQAVDRVNTEAFF. CDR3 nucleotide sequence: TGCGCCAGCAGCCAAGCGGTGGACAGAGTGAACACTGAAGCTTTCTTT.

The genes are TRBV28 and TRBJ2-7, with TRBD1 matching over 11 bases. CDR3 length equals 13 residues. The germline gives CDR1 MDHEN, CDR2 SYDVKM. With V trimmed by 7 bases and J by 7 bases, 6 bases remained unmatched. The CDR3 bases are TGTGCCAGCATTGGACAGGGGGCGGTGGAGCAGTACTTC. Its translation: CASIGQGAVEQYF. Complete variable domain (other parts from reference TRBV28 and TRBJ2-7): DVKVTQSSRYLVKRTGEKVFLECVQDMDHENMFWYRQDPGLGLRLIYFSYDVKMKEKGDIPEGYSVSREKKERFSLILESASTNQTSMYLCASIGQGAVEQYFGPGTRLTVT.

The chain recombines TRBV28 with TRBJ1-5; the D gene is possibly TRBD1 (6 bases). Deletions cut 8 bases from V and 2 bases from J, with 19 bases between. Germline values: CDR1 MDHEN, CDR2 SYDVKM. The CDR3 extends over 16 amino acids. The CDR3 DNA is TGTGCCAGCGCTTCCTCGGGCAGGGGAGGCAATCAGCCCCAGCATTTT. Translated: CASASSGRGGNQPQHF.

The rearrangement uses TRBV19 and TRBJ2-5; a possible D gene is TRBD1 (5 bases). Germline V CDR1 and CDR2: LNHDA, SQIVND (reference sequence). Trimming shortened V by 3 bases and J by 3 bases, and 8 bases separated the two germline ends. The CDR3 runs to 13 residues. The CDR3 here is CASSMVREETQYF. The CDR3 bases are TGTGCCAGTAGTATGGTCAGGGAAGAGACCCAGTACTTC.

This clone was counted a few times. The rearrangement uses TRBV30 and TRBJ2-1; 7 bases map to TRBD2. After removal of 7 bases from V and 12 bases from J, the junction contained 9 bases not matched to a gene. The CDR3 totals 11 residues. The germline CDR1 and CDR2 sequences are GTSNPN and SVGIG (reference sequence). CDR3 sequence: CASRTSQRQFF. The CDR3 DNA reads as TGTGCCTCGAGGACTAGTCAACGGCAGTTCTTC. The complete variable domain, with remaining parts taken from reference TRBV30 and TRBJ2-1, reads SQTIHQWPATLVQPVGSPLSLECTVEGTSNPNLYWYRQAAGRGLQLLFYSVGIGQISSEVPQNLSASRPQDRQFILSSKKLLLSDSGFYLCASRTSQRQFFGPGTRLTVL.

V is TRBV30 and J is TRBJ2-1, with a tentative D call TRBD2 (5 bases). This CDR3 region has 20 residues. The germline V and J ends were trimmed by 0 bases and 0 bases, with 24 bases remaining between them. Germline V CDR1 and CDR2: GTSNPN, SVGIG (reference sequence). The CDR3 DNA reads as TGTGCCTGGAGTGTATTGGGGAGCTATCTAGCCGCGAGCTCCTACAATGAGCAGTTCTTC. Translation gives CAWSVLGSYLAASSYNEQFF.

This clone has more than one count but fewer than ten. The genes are TRBV29-1 and TRBJ2-3, with 11 nucleotides matching TRBD2. Germline trimming cut 0 bases from V and 4 bases from J; bases unmatched to any gene: 3. Germline V CDR1 and CDR2: SQVTM, ANQGSEA. The CDR3 spans 15 residues. CDR3 sequence: CSVEETSGSPDTQYF. CDR3 DNA sequence: TGCAGCGTTGAAGAAACTAGCGGGAGCCCAGATACGCAGTATTTT.

CDR3 sequence (DNA): TGTGCCAGCAGCCACGACAGGGTGCAAAACATTCAGTACTTC. Amino acid sequence: CASSHDRVQNIQYF. The V gene is TRBV28, the J gene TRBJ2-4; 7 nucleotides agree with TRBD1. Germline-derived CDR1 and CDR2 are MDHEN and SYDVKM. This CDR3 is built from 14 residues. Trimming took 6 bases from V and 5 from J; bases not matched to a gene: 7. Using reference TRBV28 and TRBJ2-4 for the parts outside the CDR3, the full variable domain is DVKVTQSSRYLVKRTGEKVFLECVQDMDHENMFWYRQDPGLGLRLIYFSYDVKMKEKGDIPEGYSVSREKKERFSLILESASTNQTSMYLCASSHDRVQNIQYFGAGTRLSVL.

The V and J genes are TRBV30 and TRBJ2-7, with 7 bases identical to TRBD2. The CDR3 spans 13 residues. Germline V gene sequence: CDR1 GTSNPN, CDR2 SVGIG (reference sequence). V lost 5 bases and J lost 3; bases outside the gene matches: 7. CDR3 sequence (DNA): TGTGCCTGGGTCCAACCGGGAGGCTACGAGCAGTACTTC. Its translation is CAWVQPGGYEQYF.